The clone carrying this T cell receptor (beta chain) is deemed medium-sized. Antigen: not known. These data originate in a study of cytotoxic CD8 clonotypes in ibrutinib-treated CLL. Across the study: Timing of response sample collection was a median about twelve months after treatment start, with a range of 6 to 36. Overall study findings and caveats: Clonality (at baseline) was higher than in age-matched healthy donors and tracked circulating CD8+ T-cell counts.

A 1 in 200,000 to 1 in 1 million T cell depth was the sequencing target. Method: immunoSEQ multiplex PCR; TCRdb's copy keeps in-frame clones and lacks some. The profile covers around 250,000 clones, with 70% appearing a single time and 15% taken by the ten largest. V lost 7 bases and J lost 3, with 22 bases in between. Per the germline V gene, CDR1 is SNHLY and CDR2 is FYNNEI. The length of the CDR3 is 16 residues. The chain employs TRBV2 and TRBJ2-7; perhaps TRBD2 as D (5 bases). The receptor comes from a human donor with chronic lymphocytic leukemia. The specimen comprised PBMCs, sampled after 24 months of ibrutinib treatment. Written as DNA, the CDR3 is TGTGCCAGCAATCAGCCCTGGGAGAACCCCCACTACGAGCAGTACTTC. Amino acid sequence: CASNQPWENPHYEQYF.